Below are 15 T cell receptor beta chains sequenced from a single sample in a study of blood T cell repertoires in COVID-19. Libraries were prepared by immunoSEQ multiplex PCR; TCRdb keeps only in-frame clonotypes and omits some of them. The sample carries about 90,000 clones, about nine tenths recorded once. The source material was peripheral blood. Receptors were obtained from a man in his fifties or sixties with acute or convalescent COVID-19.

The chain has TRBV6-5 and TRBJ2-3; a possible D gene is TRBD1 (6 bases). The germline V gene has CDR1 MNHEY and CDR2 SVGAGI. The ends were cut back, 6 bases at V and 0 bases at J, with 13 bases in the middle. CDR3 size: 15 residues. The CDR3 reads CASRLDSTSTDTQYF. The CDR3 DNA is TGTGCCAGCAGGTTGGACAGCACTAGCACAGATACGCAGTATTTT.

This chain links TRBV11-2 with TRBJ2-1, with TRBD2 identical over 13 bases. V was clipped by 3 bases and J by 9 bases; unmatched bases: 8. The CDR3 sequence is 16 residues long. Germline values: CDR1 SGHAT, CDR2 FQNNGV. The chain's CDR3 is CASSFRTSGSLVEQFF. The CDR3, as DNA: TGTGCCAGCAGCTTTCGGACTAGCGGGAGCCTGGTTGAGCAGTTCTTC.

This chain joins TRBV14 and TRBJ2-7; perhaps TRBD2 as D (6 bases). V lost 2 bases, J lost 7 bases, and 15 bases lay in between. The CDR3 runs 14 residues. Per the germline V gene, CDR1 is SGHDN and CDR2 is FVKESK. CDR3 sequence reads: CASSQWGAGREQYF. The DNA for the CDR3 is TGTGCCAGCAGCCAATGGGGAGCGGGTCGGGAGCAGTACTTC.

The chain employs TRBV20-1 and TRBJ1-4; D is perhaps TRBD1 (5 bases). The germline V and J ends were trimmed by 3 bases and 8 bases, with 16 bases remaining between them. Germline V gene lookup returns CDR1 DFQATT and CDR2 SNEGSKA (reference sequence). The length of the CDR3 is 14 residues. This CDR3 is CSASRTLGGEKLFF. The CDR3 nucleotides are TGCAGTGCTAGTAGGACACTTGGAGGGGAAAAACTGTTTTTT.

This chain links TRBV5-6 with TRBJ2-7; no clear D. Trimming left V 1 base short and J 4 bases short, with 15 bases between. The CDR3 is made up of 15 amino acids. Germline V gene lookup returns CDR1 SGHDT and CDR2 YYEEEE. The CDR3 loop is CASSLTRGRRYEQYF. DNA for the CDR3: TGTGCCAGCAGCTTGACCCGTGGAAGGAGATACGAGCAGTACTTC.

Only a few counts were recorded for this clone. The chain couples TRBV29-1 to TRBJ1-3; D is uncertain. The CDR3 extends over 12 amino acids. The V gene's germline CDR1 is SQVTM and CDR2 ANQGSEA. Trimming removed 1 base at V and 4 bases at J, with 5 bases between. CDR3 amino acids: CSVEVGGNTIYF. The CDR3 bases are TGCAGCGTTGAAGTCGGGGGAAACACCATATATTTT.

The chain carries TRBV7-7 and TRBJ2-2; 7 bases are a match to TRBD2. This CDR3 comprises 16 residues. Germline V lookup: CDR1 SSHAT, CDR2 FNYEAQ (reference sequence). V dropped 5 bases and J dropped 1; count of bases not matched to a gene: 7. The CDR3 region has the DNA TGTGCCAGCAGCCCCCGACTAGCTGAGAACACCGGGGAGCTGTTTTTT. It translates to CASSPRLAENTGELFF.

This clone has just one count. The chain has TRBV5-6 and TRBJ2-7; D remains unclear. V was shortened by 0 bases and J by 4 bases, with 8 bases between the two germline ends. The CDR3 sequence is 13 residues long. Per germline, CDR1 SGHDT and CDR2 YYEEEE. CDR3 region: CASSLGSVYEQYF. In nucleotides, the CDR3 is TGTGCCAGCAGCTTGGGTTCGGTTTACGAGCAGTACTTC.

The chain has TRBV7-2 and TRBJ2-7; weak D call: TRBD2 (6 bases). Trimming removed 1 base at V and 6 bases at J, with 13 bases between. This CDR3 comprises 14 residues. Looked up from germline, CDR1 is SGHTA and CDR2 is FQGNSA. CDR3 protein: CASSLGETSAEQYF. The CDR3 coding sequence is TGTGCCAGCAGCTTAGGGGAGACTAGTGCCGAGCAGTACTTC.

This clone was counted once. The rearrangement uses TRBV14 and TRBJ1-2; perhaps TRBD1 as D (6 bases). The V and J ends lost 3 bases and 8 bases respectively, with 16 bases between them. The CDR3 has 14 residues. CDR1 SGHDN and CDR2 FVKESK come from the germline V gene. CDR3 DNA: TGTGCCAGCAGCCAGATGCCAGGGGATCGGGGCTACACCTTC. Translated, it gives CASSQMPGDRGYTF.

The chain employs TRBV7-9 and TRBJ1-1; 8 bases fit TRBD1. Per germline, CDR1 SEHNR and CDR2 FQNEAQ (reference sequence). The length of the CDR3 is 15 residues. V lost 3 bases, J lost 5 bases, and 8 bases stayed unmatched. The CDR3 DNA follows: TGTGCCAGCAGCTTCCCGACAGGGGCGGGTACTGAAGCTTTCTTT. Amino acid sequence: CASSFPTGAGTEAFF.

This chain joins TRBV25-1 and TRBJ1-5; no clear D gene. The V gene lost 1 base and the J gene lost 3 bases, with 7 bases spanning the gap. CDR3 length equals 14 residues. The V gene's germline CDR1 is MGHDK and CDR2 SYGVNS. The CDR3 loop is CASSESLDNQPQHF. In DNA, the CDR3 is TGTGCCAGCAGTGAATCTTTAGACAATCAGCCCCAGCATTTT.

The chain employs TRBV10-2 and TRBJ2-4; TRBD2 might be the D (5 bases). V lost 6 bases to trimming and J lost 5 bases, with 8 bases between them. CDR1 is WSHSY and CDR2 is SAAADI in the germline V gene. CDR3 length: 12 residues. The CDR3 sequence is CASRAGQNIQYF. The CDR3 nucleotides are TGCGCCAGCAGGGCGGGTCAAAACATTCAGTACTTC.

The rearrangement joins TRBV19 to TRBJ1-2, with D possibly TRBD1 on 6 matching bases. The CDR3 is made up of 16 amino acids. Per germline, CDR1 LNHDA and CDR2 SQIVND (reference sequence). Trimming removed 1 base from V and 7 bases from J, with 19 bases in between. The CDR3 region is CASSIVAGHLTSGYTF. DNA of the CDR3: TGTGCCAGTAGTATAGTAGCGGGACACCTGACGAGTGGCTACACCTTC. The complete variable domain, with remaining parts taken from reference TRBV19 and TRBJ1-2, reads DGGITQSPKYLFRKEGQNVTLSCEQNLNHDAMYWYRQDPGQGLRLIYYSQIVNDFQKGDIAEGYSVSREKKESFPLTVTSAQKNPTAFYLCASSIVAGHLTSGYTFGSGTRLTVV.

This chain links TRBV27 with TRBJ2-1, with D unresolved. The CDR3 loop spans 13 amino acids. The germline V gene encodes CDR1 MNHEY and CDR2 SMNVEV (reference sequence). Trimming left V 4 bases short and J 13 bases short, with 17 bases between. In nucleotides, the CDR3 is TGTGCCAGCAGTTCCACCCAGACTGTAAGACAGTTCTTC. Translating gives CASSSTQTVRQFF.